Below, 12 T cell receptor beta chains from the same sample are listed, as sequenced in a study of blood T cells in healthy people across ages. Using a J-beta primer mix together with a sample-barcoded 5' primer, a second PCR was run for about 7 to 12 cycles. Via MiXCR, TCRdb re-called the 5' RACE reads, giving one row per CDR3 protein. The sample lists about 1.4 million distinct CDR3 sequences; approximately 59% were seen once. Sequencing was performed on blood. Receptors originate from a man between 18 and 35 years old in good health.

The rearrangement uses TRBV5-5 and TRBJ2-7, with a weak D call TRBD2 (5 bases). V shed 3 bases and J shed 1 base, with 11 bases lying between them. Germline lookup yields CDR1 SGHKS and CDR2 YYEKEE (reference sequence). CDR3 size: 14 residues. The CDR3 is CASSWVGGSYEQYF. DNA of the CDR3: TGTGCCAGCAGCTGGGTAGGAGGATCCTACGAGCAGTACTTC.

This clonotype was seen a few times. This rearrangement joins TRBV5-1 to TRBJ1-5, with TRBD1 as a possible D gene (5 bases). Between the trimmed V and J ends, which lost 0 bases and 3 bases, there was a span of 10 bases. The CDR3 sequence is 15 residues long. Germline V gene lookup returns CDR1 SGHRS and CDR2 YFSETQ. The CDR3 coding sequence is TGCGCCAGCAGCTTGGCCGGGACGTTCAATCAGCCCCAGCATTTT. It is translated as CASSLAGTFNQPQHF.

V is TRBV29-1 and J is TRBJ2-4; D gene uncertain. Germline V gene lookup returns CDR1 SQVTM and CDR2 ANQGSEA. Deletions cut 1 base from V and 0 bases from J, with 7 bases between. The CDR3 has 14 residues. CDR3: CSVEAFLAKNIQYF. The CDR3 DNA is TGCAGCGTTGAAGCGTTCCTAGCCAAAAACATTCAGTACTTC.

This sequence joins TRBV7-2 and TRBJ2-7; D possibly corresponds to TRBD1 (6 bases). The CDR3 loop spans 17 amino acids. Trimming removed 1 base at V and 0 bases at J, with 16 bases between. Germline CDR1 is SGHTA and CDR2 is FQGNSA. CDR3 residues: CASSLVQGGVDSYEQYF. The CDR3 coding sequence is TGTGCCAGCAGCTTAGTACAGGGTGGGGTGGACTCCTACGAGCAGTACTTC.

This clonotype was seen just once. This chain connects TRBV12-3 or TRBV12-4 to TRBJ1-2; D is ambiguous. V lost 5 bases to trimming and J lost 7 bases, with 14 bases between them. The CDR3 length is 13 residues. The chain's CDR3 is CASSASVVSGYTF. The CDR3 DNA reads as TGTGCCAGCAGTGCCTCGGTGGTCAGTGGCTACACCTTC.

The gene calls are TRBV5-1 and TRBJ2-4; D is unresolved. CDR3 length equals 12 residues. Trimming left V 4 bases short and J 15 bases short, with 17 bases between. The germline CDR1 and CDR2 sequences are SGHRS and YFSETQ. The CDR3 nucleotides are TGCGCCAGCAGCCCTATAAGCGACACATGGTACTTC. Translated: CASSPISDTWYF.

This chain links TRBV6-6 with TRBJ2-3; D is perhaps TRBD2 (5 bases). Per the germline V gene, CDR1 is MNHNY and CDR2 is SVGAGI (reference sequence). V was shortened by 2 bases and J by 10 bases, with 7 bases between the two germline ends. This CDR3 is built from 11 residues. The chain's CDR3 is CASSYGGSQYF. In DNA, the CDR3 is TGTGCCAGCAGTTACGGAGGTTCGCAGTATTTT.

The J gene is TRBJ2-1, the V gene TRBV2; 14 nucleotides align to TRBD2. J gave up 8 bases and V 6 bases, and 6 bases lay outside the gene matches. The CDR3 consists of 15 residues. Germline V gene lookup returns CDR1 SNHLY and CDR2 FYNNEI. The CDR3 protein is CASSAGGLAGDEQFF. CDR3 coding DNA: TGTGCCAGCAGCGCGGGGGGACTAGCGGGGGATGAGCAGTTCTTC.

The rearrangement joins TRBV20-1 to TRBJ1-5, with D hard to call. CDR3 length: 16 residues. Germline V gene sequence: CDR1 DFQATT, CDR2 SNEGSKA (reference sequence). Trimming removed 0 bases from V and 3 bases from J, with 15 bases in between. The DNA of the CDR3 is TGCAGTGCTAGAGATTCGGGCAGGAGTTTCAATCAGCCCCAGCATTTT. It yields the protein CSARDSGRSFNQPQHF.

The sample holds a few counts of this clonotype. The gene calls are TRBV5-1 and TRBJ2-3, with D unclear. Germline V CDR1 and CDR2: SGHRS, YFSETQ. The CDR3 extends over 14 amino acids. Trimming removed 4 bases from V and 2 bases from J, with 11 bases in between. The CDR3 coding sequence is TGCGCCAGCAGCACCCGACAACTCACAGATACGCAGTATTTT. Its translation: CASSTRQLTDTQYF. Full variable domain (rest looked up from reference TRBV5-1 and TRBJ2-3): KAGVTQTPRYLIKTRGQQVTLSCSPISGHRSVSWYQQTPGQGLQFLFEYFSETQRNKGNFPGRFSGRQFSNSRSEMNVSTLELGDSALYLCASSTRQLTDTQYFGPGTRLTVL.

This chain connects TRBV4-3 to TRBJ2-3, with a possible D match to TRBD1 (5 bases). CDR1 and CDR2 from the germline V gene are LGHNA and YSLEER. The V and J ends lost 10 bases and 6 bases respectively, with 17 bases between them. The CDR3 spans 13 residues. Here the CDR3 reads CANYRRPKDTQYF. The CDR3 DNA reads TGCGCCAACTACAGGCGCCCCAAGGATACGCAGTATTTT.

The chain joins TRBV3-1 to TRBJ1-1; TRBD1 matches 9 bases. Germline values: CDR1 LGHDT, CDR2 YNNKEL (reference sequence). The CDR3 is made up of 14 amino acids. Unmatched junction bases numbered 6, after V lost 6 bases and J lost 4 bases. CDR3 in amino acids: CASSQTDRGTEAFF. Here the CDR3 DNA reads TGTGCCAGCAGTCAAACGGACAGGGGCACTGAAGCTTTCTTT. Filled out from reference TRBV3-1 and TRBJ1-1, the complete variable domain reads DTAVSQTPKYLVTQMGNDKSIKCEQNLGHDTMYWYKQDSKKFLKIMFSYNNKELIINETVPNRFSPKSPDKAHLNLHINSLELGDSAVYFCASSQTDRGTEAFFGQGTRLTVV.